These 11 T cell receptor beta chains came from one sample sequenced in a study of cytomegalovirus exposure and HLA in healthy donors. The PCR had 60 Vbeta and 13 Jbeta primers. Profiled with immunoSEQ multiplex PCR; TCRdb holds only in-frame clones, not every one. The sample has approximately 90,000 clones, 85% seen once. Sequencing input: PBMCs. These receptors were taken from a middle-aged man in good health and CMV-seropositive.

V gene TRBV27 combines with J gene TRBJ2-1; 11 positions agree with TRBD2. Germline trimming cut 3 bases from V and 0 bases from J; bases unmatched to any gene: 7. The CDR3 has 18 amino acids. Looked up from germline, CDR1 is MNHEY and CDR2 is SMNVEV (reference sequence). The CDR3, as DNA: TGTGCCAGCAGTTTTCCTAGCGGGGGGCCAGGCTCCTACAATGAGCAGTTCTTC. Encoded protein: CASSFPSGGPGSYNEQFF.

CDR3 bases: TGTGCCAGCAGTTTCTCGCACCCTGGTAGATCCTATAATTCACCCCTCCACTTT. It specifies CASSFSHPGRSYNSPLHF. The chain recombines TRBV28 with TRBJ1-6; D is unclear. The CDR3 contains 18 residues. V lost 3 bases and J lost 1, with 16 bases in between. Germline V gene lookup returns CDR1 MDHEN and CDR2 SYDVKM.

The rearrangement joins TRBV19 to TRBJ2-3; TRBD2 agrees at 8 bases. This CDR3 has 17 residues. V gave up 3 bases and J gave up 0 bases; unmatched junction bases: 8. CDR1 is LNHDA and CDR2 is SQIVND in the germline V gene (reference sequence). CDR3 in DNA: TGTGCCAGTAGTATTTCCCCGGGAGGGCCAAGCACAGATACGCAGTATTTT. It codes for CASSISPGGPSTDTQYF.

The chain recombines TRBV11-2 with TRBJ2-6; 8 bases align to TRBD1. CDR1 and CDR2 from the germline V gene are SGHAT and FQNNGV. The J segment lost 2 bases and the V segment lost 6 bases, leaving 3 bases of the junction unmatched. CDR3 length equals 15 residues. CDR3 in DNA: TGTGCCAGCAGGGACAGGGAGGCTGGGGCCAACGTCCTGACTTTC. It yields the protein CASRDREAGANVLTF.

For the CDR3, the DNA is TGTGCCAGCAGCTTATCTTCAACAGGGGCGGCCAAAAACATTCAGTACTTC. Amino acid sequence: CASSLSSTGAAKNIQYF. The chain uses TRBV7-8 and TRBJ2-4; TRBD1 matches at 7 bases. Germline V CDR1 and CDR2: SGHVS, FQNEAQ. The CDR3 covers 17 residues. V was clipped by 2 bases and J by 1 base; unmatched bases: 8.

The chain employs TRBV5-6 and TRBJ2-3, with D perhaps TRBD1 (7 bases). The V end lost 1 base, the J end lost 3 bases, and 12 bases lay between the germline ends. The germline V gene encodes CDR1 SGHDT and CDR2 YYEEEE. The CDR3 extends over 15 amino acids. DNA for the CDR3: TGTGCCAGCAGCTTGCCAGGGGGGTTGACAGATACGCAGTATTTT. This codes for CASSLPGGLTDTQYF.

The gene calls are TRBV5-4 and TRBJ2-7; 12 bases align to TRBD2. Per germline, CDR1 SGHNT and CDR2 YYREEE (reference sequence). The CDR3 loop spans 15 amino acids. Germline trimming cut 4 bases from V and 4 bases from J; bases unmatched to any gene: 6. CDR3 in amino acids: CASSPLAGGGYEQYF. The CDR3 region has the DNA TGTGCCAGCAGCCCCCTAGCGGGAGGGGGATACGAGCAGTACTTC.

This chain uses TRBV11-3 with TRBJ2-5; unclear D gene. Germline values: CDR1 SGHNT, CDR2 YENEEA. The CDR3 runs to 13 residues. The ends were cut back, 3 bases at V and 3 bases at J, with 8 bases in the middle. CDR3 loop: CASSLRLKETQYF. The DNA of the CDR3 is TGTGCCAGCAGCTTGAGGTTGAAAGAGACCCAGTACTTC.

The CDR3 DNA reads TGTGCCAGCTCACCACCGGGACTAGCGGGAGCAGATACGCAGTATTTT. It specifies CASSPPGLAGADTQYF. V and J are TRBV18 and TRBJ2-3; 14 bases match TRBD2. The J segment lost 4 bases and the V segment lost 0 bases, leaving 0 bases of the junction unmatched. Germline V gene lookup returns CDR1 KGHSH and CDR2 LQKENI. The CDR3 totals 16 residues.

The rearrangement uses TRBV6-4 and TRBJ2-1, with D possibly TRBD2 on 6 matching bases. From germline, CDR1 is MRHNA and CDR2 SNTAGT. This CDR3 region has 14 residues. V lost 0 bases and J 9 bases, leaving 12 bases between the germline ends. The CDR3 sequence: CASSDSGGDGEQFF. CDR3 DNA: TGTGCCAGCAGTGACTCAGGAGGGGACGGTGAGCAGTTCTTC.

The CDR3, as DNA: TGTGCCGCGGGACCGATGGCAGTTGAGACCCAGTACTTC. This translates into CAAGPMAVETQYF. The V gene is TRBV10-3, the J gene TRBJ2-5; TRBD2 is a possible D gene (6 bases). V dropped 11 bases and J dropped 5 bases, with 18 bases sitting between them. Per the germline V gene, CDR1 is ENHRY and CDR2 is SYGVKD. The CDR3 extends over 13 amino acids.